The 20 T cell receptor beta chains reported below all come from one sample, sequenced in a study of T cell responses to AZD1222 COVID-19 vaccine. Assay: immunoSEQ multiplex PCR; the TCRdb copy retains only in-frame clones and omits some. The table includes 150,000 to 200,000 clones, about 91% detected once. The specimen was peripheral blood, collected on day 0 of AZD1222 vaccination. These receptor sequences come from an adult in good health.

The chain links TRBV4-1 to TRBJ2-2; D is possibly TRBD1 (6 bases). Germline V gene lookup returns CDR1 MGHRA and CDR2 YSYEKL. V lost 1 base to trimming and J lost 0 bases, with 9 bases between them. CDR3 length: 16 amino acids. The CDR3 nucleotides read TGCGCCAGCAGCCAAGGGCAGGGGACGAACACCGGGGAGCTGTTTTTT. Its protein is CASSQGQGTNTGELFF.

This clone came up once. V and J are TRBV7-8 and TRBJ2-1; 7 bases fit TRBD1. The CDR3 runs 14 residues. Losses at the gene ends were 8 bases for V and 4 bases for J; bases not matched to a gene: 8. The germline V gene encodes CDR1 SGHVS and CDR2 FQNEAQ. CDR3 nucleotide sequence: TGTGCCAGCGTGGTTAGGGACAGATACAATGAGCAGTTCTTC. Protein: CASVVRDRYNEQFF.

J is TRBJ1-5 and V is TRBV19; 7 bases align to TRBD1. Germline CDR1 and CDR2: LNHDA and SQIVND (reference sequence). There are 20 residues in the CDR3. Trimming removed 2 bases from V and 4 bases from J; junction bases left unmatched: 20. The DNA of the CDR3 is TGTGCCAGTAGTATAAAGGTTGTCTGGGATCGGGACAGAGCTAATCAGCCCCAGCATTTT. This encodes CASSIKVVWDRDRANQPQHF.

This clone was detected a few times. V and J are TRBV7-2 and TRBJ2-7, with D tentatively TRBD1 (5 bases). The ends were cut back, 3 bases at V and 3 bases at J, with 12 bases in the middle. Per germline, CDR1 SGHTA and CDR2 FQGNSA. CDR3 length: 14 amino acids. The DNA of the CDR3 is TGTGCCAGCAGCTTTAATCAGGGAAACTACGAGCAGTACTTC. It yields the protein CASSFNQGNYEQYF. The full variable domain, completed using reference TRBV7-2 and TRBJ2-7, is GAGVSQSPSNKVTEKGKDVELRCDPISGHTALYWYRQSLGQGLEFLIYFQGNSAPDKSGLPSDRFSAERTGGSVSTLTIQRTQQEDSAVYLCASSFNQGNYEQYFGPGTRLTVT.

The chain uses TRBV6-6 and TRBJ1-1; D uncertain. V gave up 7 bases and J gave up 3 bases, with 12 bases separating them. The CDR3 length is 13 residues. Germline values: CDR1 MNHNY, CDR2 SVGAGI (reference sequence). Here the CDR3 DNA reads TGTGCCAGCATCTTCATTCCGGACACTGAAGCTTTCTTT. Protein product: CASIFIPDTEAFF.

The rearrangement uses TRBV5-6 and TRBJ1-2, with D uncertain. This CDR3 is 12 amino acids long. The germline CDR1 and CDR2 sequences are SGHDT and YYEEEE. Trimming stripped 1 base from V and 6 bases from J, with 7 bases between. The CDR3 sequence: CASSLNEHGYTF. CDR3 sequence (DNA): TGTGCCAGCAGCTTGAATGAGCATGGCTACACCTTC.

Here the CDR3 reads CASSRTSDLWKPGELFF. The CDR3 nucleotides are TGTGCCAGCAGTCGGACATCCGACCTATGGAAGCCCGGGGAGCTGTTTTTT. The gene calls are TRBV28 and TRBJ2-2; weak D call: TRBD1 (5 bases). V was cut by 5 bases and J by 6 bases, with 22 bases left in between. CDR3 length: 17 residues. Per germline, CDR1 MDHEN and CDR2 SYDVKM.

The V and J genes are TRBV28 and TRBJ1-2; 8 nucleotides line up with TRBD1. Germline CDR1 is MDHEN and CDR2 is SYDVKM. CDR3 size: 15 residues. V was clipped by 2 bases and J by 4 bases; unmatched bases: 6. Written as DNA, the CDR3 is TGTGCCAGCAGTTTAGTCCAGGGGGCCGGCTATGGCTACACCTTC. Its translation: CASSLVQGAGYGYTF.

In its sample, this clone was seen once. The chain is built from TRBV5-4 and TRBJ1-2; D not certain. Trimming cost V 2 bases and J 4 bases, with 9 bases left between them. Germline V lookup: CDR1 SGHNT, CDR2 YYREEE (reference sequence). The CDR3 is 13 amino acids. For the CDR3, the DNA is TGTGCCAGCAGCTTAAAGGGTTCCTATGGCTACACCTTC. Translation: CASSLKGSYGYTF.

V gene TRBV29-1 combines with J gene TRBJ1-2; D gene uncertain. V lost 3 bases to trimming and J lost 8 bases, with 1 base between them. The CDR3 consists of 8 residues. CDR1 and CDR2 (germline): SQVTM, ANQGSEA. The CDR3 DNA is TGCAGCGTTGAGGGCTACACCTTC. This gives the protein CSVEGYTF.

The chain links TRBV9 to TRBJ2-3; D ambiguous. CDR1 SGDLS and CDR2 YYNGEE come from the germline V gene. Trimming removed 0 bases from V and 5 bases from J, with 4 bases in between. The CDR3 loop spans 12 amino acids. The CDR3 coding sequence is TGTGCCAGCAGCGTAGGGAGAGATACGCAGTATTTT. Its protein is CASSVGRDTQYF.

The V call is TRBV2, the J call TRBJ1-5; 8 bases map to TRBD1. The trim removed 6 bases at V and 2 bases at J, leaving 0 bases unmatched. The CDR3 is 13 amino acids. Germline CDR1 is SNHLY and CDR2 is FYNNEI. CDR3 region: CASRQGGNQPQHF. The CDR3 DNA follows: TGTGCCAGCAGACAGGGGGGCAATCAGCCCCAGCATTTT.

The gene calls are TRBV19 and TRBJ1-2; D gene unclear. The V and J ends lost 1 base and 0 bases respectively, with 9 bases between them. Germline V lookup: CDR1 LNHDA, CDR2 SQIVND (reference sequence). The CDR3 covers 15 residues. In DNA form, the CDR3 reads TGTGCCAGTAGTATAGCCGGAACTACTAACTATGGCTACACCTTC. Its translation is CASSIAGTTNYGYTF.

The chain links TRBV21-1 to TRBJ2-2; the table assigns TRBD1, which was not confirmed against the DNA. TRBV21-1 is a pseudogene locus. The CDR3 contains 15 residues. The CDR3 nucleotides are TGTGCCAGCTCTGACAGTGACGCGAACACCGGGGAGCTGTTTTTT. Translated: CASSDSDANTGELFF.

A single count supports this clone. V is TRBV7-3 and J is TRBJ2-2; 10 bases align to TRBD1. With 3 bases clipped from V and 6 bases from J, the junction kept 7 bases outside the gene matches. The CDR3 totals 16 residues. Germline V gene sequence: CDR1 SGHTA, CDR2 FQGTGA. The DNA for the CDR3 is TGTGCCAGCAGCTTGCGGGACAGGGGAGGGGCCGGGGAGCTGTTTTTT. This translates into CASSLRDRGGAGELFF.

CDR3 residues: CASNNRGRGGYTF. The CDR3 DNA sequence: TGTGCCAGCAATAACAGGGGTAGAGGTGGCTACACCTTC. The chain couples TRBV6-5 to TRBJ1-2, with TRBD1 matching 7 bases. Germline values: CDR1 MNHEY, CDR2 SVGAGI. V was pared by 7 bases and J by 7 bases, with 9 bases of the junction left unmatched. This CDR3 has 13 amino acids.

The J gene is TRBJ1-5, the V gene TRBV4-1; no reliable D call. Germline CDR1 reads MGHRA; CDR2 reads YSYEKL. This CDR3 contains 15 residues. The germline V and J ends were trimmed by 4 bases and 3 bases, with 13 bases remaining between them. The CDR3, as DNA: TGCGCCAGCAGCCTAGATGGAGAGGACAATCAGCCCCAGCATTTT. Translation: CASSLDGEDNQPQHF.

V usage is TRBV4-1 and J usage is TRBJ2-7, with a weak D call TRBD1 (5 bases). Between the trimmed V and J ends, which lost 0 bases and 6 bases, there was a span of 18 bases. CDR3 length: 16 amino acids. Germline CDR1 reads MGHRA; CDR2 reads YSYEKL. The CDR3 nucleotides read TGCGCCAGCAGCCAAGAAATCAGGGCTGTGAACTCCGAGCAGTACTTC. This codes for CASSQEIRAVNSEQYF.

V usage is TRBV20-1 and J usage is TRBJ2-7, with D possibly TRBD2 on 5 matching bases. This CDR3 contains 14 residues. Germline V gene sequence: CDR1 DFQATT, CDR2 SNEGSKA (reference sequence). The CDR3 DNA reads TGCAGCACTAGTAAATTGGCAGGCGCCTACGAGCAGTACTTC. Amino acids: CSTSKLAGAYEQYF.

The chain joins TRBV27 to TRBJ2-7; TRBD1 agrees at 10 bases. The junction had 1 base not matched to a gene; V was cut back by 3 bases and J by 2 bases. This CDR3 comprises 14 residues. The germline V gene has CDR1 MNHEY and CDR2 SMNVEV (reference sequence). CDR3 in DNA: TGTGCCAGCAGTTTCGGGACAGGGGCCTACGAGCAGTACTTC. Translating it yields CASSFGTGAYEQYF.